This T cell receptor beta chain was identified in a study of T cell repertoires in cytomegalovirus infection. Study-wide findings and caveats: Ex vivo, HLA-C-restricted CMV-specific TCR beta clonotypes prevailed over the rest of the response.

About this clonotype itself: Its antigen is currently unknown.

The V gene lost 4 bases and the J gene lost 11 bases, with 9 bases spanning the gap. This CDR3 has 11 amino acids. Looked up from germline, CDR1 is LNHDA and CDR2 is SQIVND (reference sequence). Via MiXCR, TCRdb re-called the reads, giving one row per CDR3 protein. The profile shows hundreds of thousands of distinct CDR3 sequences, 40% to 50% of them singletons. This sample comprised cultured PBMCs, obtained from culture after CMV antigen stimulation. The chain links TRBV19 to TRBJ2-1; D ambiguous. The TCR comes from a human donor in good health (CMV status not recorded). Some clones in this sample may be carry-over from other donors' samples. In DNA form, the CDR3 reads TGTGCCAGTAGTAATGTCCGAAAGCAGTTCTTC. This encodes CASSNVRKQFF.